This TCR beta chain came from a study of STAT5B mutations in CD4+ large granular lymphocyte leukemia. General study points: No patients shared main leukemic clonotypes, though around 27% appeared at low frequency elsewhere. Top patient clones used TRBV06 genes more often: 8/27 versus 2/35 in controls.

TCRdb keeps only in-frame clones here, not all; method: immunoSEQ multiplex PCR. The repertoire holds approximately 35,000 clones, with around 76% as singletons. The CDR3 extends over 16 amino acids. The V gene end was trimmed by 6 bases and the J gene end by 0 bases; junction bases not matched to a gene: 7. CDR1 is LNHDA and CDR2 is SQIVND in the germline V gene (reference sequence). With regard to this clone: What it recognizes is unknown.

The chain has TRBV19 and TRBJ2-2, with TRBD2 identical over 7 bases. The clonotype comes from a human donor in good health. The sequencing input was CD4+ T cells from blood buffy coats. The CDR3 DNA reads TGTGCCAGTAGGAAGGGCCTAGCGGCGAACACCGGGGAGCTGTTTTTT. This translates into CASRKGLAANTGELFF.